These 8 T cell receptor beta chains share one sample of origin, sequenced in a study of blood T cell repertoires in COVID-19. Profiled with immunoSEQ multiplex PCR; TCRdb holds only in-frame clones, not every one. The data contain about 370,000 clones, more than 80% of them singletons. Sequencing was done on a sample of peripheral blood. Receptors were obtained from a woman aged 25 to 39 with COVID-19, enrolled during active disease.

V gene TRBV4-2 combines with J gene TRBJ2-1, with TRBD2 identical over 8 bases. The CDR3 consists of 16 residues. V dropped 0 bases and J dropped 7; count of bases not matched to a gene: 8. From germline, CDR1 is LGHNA and CDR2 YNFKEQ. CDR3 residues: CASSQDPSGSLNEQFF. The DNA for the CDR3 is TGTGCCAGCAGCCAAGATCCGAGCGGGAGTTTGAATGAGCAGTTCTTC.

Comment on this clone: Other DNA sequences in the sample encode the same CDR3. The chain carries TRBV4-1 and TRBJ1-5, with D tentatively TRBD1 (6 bases). CDR3 length: 16 residues. Trimming cost V 0 bases and J 2 bases, with 11 bases left between them. CDR1 and CDR2 from the germline V gene are MGHRA and YSYEKL. The CDR3 protein is CASSQDGGLGNQPQHF. CDR3 DNA sequence: TGCGCCAGCAGCCAAGATGGGGGCCTCGGCAATCAGCCCCAGCATTTT.

This clone appeared a single time. The gene calls are TRBV6-2 or TRBV6-3 and TRBJ1-2; 7 bases agree with TRBD1. CDR3 length equals 13 residues. V gave up 5 bases and J gave up 8 bases; unmatched junction bases: 8. Germline V CDR1 and CDR2: MNHEY, SVGEGT. CDR3 sequence (DNA): TGTGCCAGCAGTGCATACAGGGGCGACGGCTACACCTTC. This encodes CASSAYRGDGYTF.

The CDR3 protein is CASSPTGFRFSPLHF. CDR3 coding DNA: TGTGCCAGCAGTCCCACAGGGTTTCGGTTTTCACCCCTCCACTTT. J is TRBJ1-6 and V is TRBV6-5, with D perhaps TRBD1 (6 bases). CDR3 length: 15 residues. The V gene lost 5 bases and the J gene lost 9 bases, with 17 bases spanning the gap. Germline loops: CDR1 MNHEY, CDR2 SVGAGI.

The chain couples TRBV5-4 to TRBJ1-3; possible D gene TRBD1, 5 bases. The V gene's germline CDR1 is SGHNT and CDR2 YYREEE (reference sequence). This CDR3 is built from 16 residues. V lost 1 base to trimming and J lost 2 bases, with 13 bases between them. CDR3 sequence: CASSLQADSAGNTIYF. Written as DNA, the CDR3 is TGTGCCAGCAGCTTGCAGGCCGACAGCGCTGGAAACACCATATATTTT.

The gene calls are TRBV6-6 and TRBJ2-7; D remains ambiguous. CDR1 is MNHNY, CDR2 SVGAGI, per germline (reference sequence). The CDR3 covers 13 residues. Trimming took off 5 bases at V and 7 bases at J, with 15 bases between the two ends. The CDR3 DNA reads as TGTGCCAGCAGTCCCCTAGGAGTAGGAGAGCAGTACGTC. Protein sequence: CASSPLGVGEQYV.

V usage is TRBV10-3 and J usage is TRBJ2-2, with 13 bases that match TRBD2. Germline V gene lookup returns CDR1 ENHRY and CDR2 SYGVKD. This CDR3 spans 16 amino acids. J gave up 0 bases and V 7 bases, and 2 bases lay outside the gene matches. The CDR3 DNA reads as TGTGCCATCACCGGGACTAGCGGGGCGAACACCGGGGAGCTGTTTTTT. Residues: CAITGTSGANTGELFF.

This clone came up once. The chain employs TRBV19 and TRBJ1-2; maybe TRBD1 (5 bases). V was clipped by 0 bases and J by 8 bases, with 22 bases between them. The germline V gene has CDR1 LNHDA and CDR2 SQIVND (reference sequence). The CDR3 sequence is 17 residues long. The CDR3 protein is CASSIDLMVGRVRGYTF. The CDR3 region has the DNA TGTGCCAGTAGTATAGATCTCATGGTGGGCAGGGTGAGAGGCTACACCTTC.